Following are 31 T cell receptor beta chains from one sample sequenced in a study of shared clonotypes between healthy human individuals (dated by TCRdb to the early 2020s). The protocol used for the library was the immunoSEQ multiplex PCR assay. TCRdb obtained this table from immuneACCESS and retained in-frame rearrangements with V and J assigned. These tables miss some clones; where compared with another copy, unresolved V genes account for less than half of the shortfall, and the remainder is unexplained. The sample yields 950,000 to 1,200,000 clones; 70% to 80% were counted once. Roughly 0.82% of the sample is in the top ten clones. Sample: memory CD4+ T cells from PBMCs. The sample's cell subset or site label, in plain terms: CD45RA-negative fraction. These receptors were obtained from a man aged 18-30 years in good health. Some clones in this sample may be carry-over from other donors' samples.

V gene TRBV2 combines with J gene TRBJ2-1; possible D gene TRBD2, 5 bases. The CDR3 spans 16 residues. Per the germline V gene, CDR1 is SNHLY and CDR2 is FYNNEI. Trimming took 1 base from V and 0 from J, leaving 10 bases between them. The CDR3 DNA sequence: TGTGCCAGCAGTGAAGGGAATGCGGGCTCCTACAATGAGCAGTTCTTC. Its protein product is CASSEGNAGSYNEQFF.

The V call is TRBV28, the J call TRBJ2-1, with 12 bases aligning to TRBD2. In germline, CDR1 is MDHEN, CDR2 SYDVKM. The V gene end was trimmed by 5 bases and the J gene end by 10 bases; junction bases not matched to a gene: 9. This CDR3 contains 15 residues. CDR3 amino acids: CASSLAGGPRSEQFF. Here the CDR3 DNA reads TGTGCCAGCAGTCTAGCGGGAGGGCCGAGGAGCGAGCAGTTCTTC.

The rearrangement links TRBV28 to TRBJ2-7; 8 bases line up with TRBD2. The CDR3 is made up of 15 amino acids. CDR1 and CDR2 (germline): MDHEN, SYDVKM. The J segment lost 1 base and the V segment lost 3 bases, leaving 5 bases of the junction unmatched. The CDR3 loop reads CASSFGGLASYEQYF. The CDR3 DNA sequence: TGTGCCAGCAGTTTTGGAGGACTAGCATCCTACGAGCAGTACTTC.

The gene calls are TRBV16 and TRBJ1-2; D possibly corresponds to TRBD1 (5 bases). V shed 0 bases and J shed 7 bases, with 9 bases lying between them. Germline V gene sequence: CDR1 KGHSY, CDR2 FQNENV. The length of the CDR3 is 13 residues. The CDR3 sequence: CASSQSGRGGYTF. The DNA for the CDR3 is TGTGCCAGCAGCCAATCGGGGCGGGGTGGCTACACCTTC.

The chain recombines TRBV27 with TRBJ2-7; the D is unclear. The V end lost 3 bases, the J end lost 7 bases, and 13 bases lay between the germline ends. The length of the CDR3 is 13 residues. Germline V gives CDR1 MNHEY, CDR2 SMNVEV (reference sequence). As DNA, the CDR3 is TGTGCCAGCAGTTTTATGCCGGGCGGAGAGCAGTACTTC. It codes for CASSFMPGGEQYF.

This rearrangement joins TRBV4-3 to TRBJ1-5, with D tentatively TRBD1 (6 bases). The germline V gene has CDR1 LGHNA and CDR2 YSLEER. Between the trimmed V and J ends, which lost 3 bases and 6 bases, there was a span of 15 bases. CDR3 length: 15 amino acids. The CDR3 DNA reads TGCGCCAGCAGCCAGGATACAGGGAATGGTCAGCCCCAGCATTTT. This translates into CASSQDTGNGQPQHF.

The rearrangement links TRBV4-1 to TRBJ2-7; TRBD1 or TRBD2 may be the D gene (5 bases each). V was clipped by 3 bases and J by 0 bases, with 15 bases between them. CDR1 is MGHRA and CDR2 is YSYEKL in the germline V gene. The CDR3 consists of 16 residues. Written as DNA, the CDR3 is TGCGCCAGCAGCCAGGCCATGGGACCCAGCTCCTACGAGCAGTACTTC. It yields the protein CASSQAMGPSSYEQYF.

The genes are TRBV28 and TRBJ1-1; D uncertain. This CDR3 is 14 amino acids long. Trimming pared 5 bases from V and 1 base from J, leaving 11 bases between. Germline V gene data show CDR1 as MDHEN and CDR2 as SYDVKM. This CDR3 is CASSPPSRNTEAFF. In DNA form, the CDR3 reads TGTGCCAGCAGTCCGCCTTCCAGGAACACTGAAGCTTTCTTT. Full variable domain (remainder filled in from reference TRBV28 and TRBJ1-1): DVKVTQSSRYLVKRTGEKVFLECVQDMDHENMFWYRQDPGLGLRLIYFSYDVKMKEKGDIPEGYSVSREKKERFSLILESASTNQTSMYLCASSPPSRNTEAFFGQGTRLTVV.

The chain combines TRBV28 with TRBJ1-1, with no clear D. V was pared by 5 bases and J by 3 bases, with 7 bases between. CDR3 length: 12 residues. Germline-derived CDR1 and CDR2 are MDHEN and SYDVKM. The CDR3 coding sequence is TGTGCCAGCAGTCCTCCGTACACTGAAGCTTTCTTT. Its protein product is CASSPPYTEAFF.

The chain joins TRBV7-2 to TRBJ2-1; weak D call: TRBD2 (6 bases). V lost 2 bases and J lost 8, with 7 bases in between. The CDR3 extends over 12 amino acids. From germline, CDR1 is SGHTA and CDR2 FQGNSA. CDR3: CASSLWGDEQFF. Here the CDR3 DNA reads TGTGCCAGCAGCTTATGGGGGGATGAGCAGTTCTTC.

This rearrangement joins TRBV7-3 to TRBJ2-5, with a possible D match to TRBD2 (5 bases). Trimming cost V 5 bases and J 5 bases, with 15 bases left between them. There are 14 residues in the CDR3. Germline assignment: CDR1 SGHTA and CDR2 FQGTGA. This chain's CDR3 is CASSPDPGSETQYF. The CDR3 nucleotides read TGTGCCAGCAGCCCAGATCCGGGAAGCGAGACCCAGTACTTC.

For this clone: This may arise from a read error, as a much more abundant clone is one base away. Other nucleotide sequences from this sample produce the same CDR3. The V gene is TRBV30, the J gene TRBJ2-5; tentative D call: TRBD2 (5 bases). Germline CDR1 reads GTSNPN; CDR2 reads SVGIG (reference sequence). The CDR3 runs 13 residues. V lost 3 bases and J 1 base, leaving 9 bases between the germline ends. CDR3 region: CAWSYSAQETQYF. The DNA of the CDR3 is TGTGCCTGGAGCTATAGCGCCCAAGAGACCCAGTACTTC.

J is TRBJ2-5 and V is TRBV11-1, with 7 positions matching TRBD1. Trimming cost V 5 bases and J 4 bases; bases outside gene matches: 4. Germline V CDR1 and CDR2: SGHAT, FQDESV (reference sequence). This CDR3 has 13 residues. The CDR3 nucleotides are TGTGCCAGCAGCCCCGACAGGGTAGAGACCCAGTACTTC. It translates to CASSPDRVETQYF.

Regarding this clone: Other DNA sequences within the sample encode an identical CDR3. The V gene is TRBV7-3, the J gene TRBJ2-1; perhaps D is TRBD1 or TRBD2 (5 bases each). Germline V CDR1 and CDR2: SGHTA, FQGTGA. V gave up 1 base and J gave up 4 bases, with 11 bases separating them. This CDR3 has 15 amino acids. DNA of the CDR3: TGTGCCAGCAGCTTAAGAGGGACGGATTACAATGAGCAGTTCTTC. Translated, it gives CASSLRGTDYNEQFF. Based on the CDR3 plus reference TRBV7-3 and TRBJ2-1, the full variable domain is GAGVSQTPSNKVTEKGKYVELRCDPISGHTALYWYRQSLGQGPEFLIYFQGTGAADDSGLPNDRFFAVRPEGSVSTLKIQRTERGDSAVYLCASSLRGTDYNEQFFGPGTRLTVL.

V is TRBV15 and J is TRBJ1-1; maybe TRBD1 (5 bases). The germline gives CDR1 LNHNV, CDR2 YYDKDF (reference sequence). V was clipped by 0 bases and J by 1 base, with 9 bases between them. This CDR3 is built from 15 residues. The CDR3 nucleotides read TGTGCCACCAGCAGAGATCGGGGCGGGAACACTGAAGCTTTCTTT. As protein: CATSRDRGGNTEAFF.

With respect to this clone: The junction departs from germline at one end; a sequencing error may be responsible. The chain employs TRBV10-3 and TRBJ2-7, with 10 bases fitting TRBD2. Germline V gives CDR1 ENHRY, CDR2 SYGVKD. The CDR3 totals 12 residues. CDR3 amino acids: CAIGNPPTSGLF. The CDR3 nucleotides are TGTGCCATCGGAAACCCTCCGACTAGCGGGTTATTC.

The rearrangement links TRBV19 to TRBJ2-7; TRBD2 agrees at 12 bases. The CDR3 runs to 16 residues. The V gene end was trimmed by 4 bases and the J gene end by 7 bases; junction bases not matched to a gene: 11. Germline V CDR1 and CDR2: LNHDA, SQIVND (reference sequence). The CDR3 reads CASSTALAGGPGEQYF. Here the CDR3 DNA reads TGTGCCAGTAGTACAGCCCTAGCGGGAGGGCCAGGGGAGCAGTACTTC.

The V call is TRBV10-1, the J call TRBJ2-5, with TRBD1 identical over 10 bases. V was clipped by 0 bases and J by 7 bases; unmatched bases: 5. The germline V gene encodes CDR1 WNHNN and CDR2 SYGVQD (reference sequence). There are 15 residues in the CDR3. The CDR3 loop is CASSESTGGGSTQYF. CDR3 sequence (DNA): TGCGCCAGCAGTGAGTCGACAGGGGGCGGTTCGACCCAGTACTTC.

The chain carries TRBV30 and TRBJ2-4; 9 nucleotides line up with TRBD1. CDR3 length: 15 amino acids. The germline V gene has CDR1 GTSNPN and CDR2 SVGIG (reference sequence). V shed 2 bases and J 8 bases; nucleotides not matched to a gene: 10. The CDR3 DNA follows: TGTGCCTGGAGTCTTAAAACAGGGGGCTCTTACATTCAGTACTTC. It translates to CAWSLKTGGSYIQYF.

The chain couples TRBV28 to TRBJ2-4, with 7 bases identical to TRBD1. Unmatched junction bases numbered 9, after V lost 6 bases and J lost 4 bases. CDR3 length equals 15 residues. Germline CDR1 reads MDHEN; CDR2 reads SYDVKM. CDR3 bases: TGTGCCAGCAGCAGAGGGGGCCCCGGGAAAAACATTCAGTACTTC. Amino acid sequence: CASSRGGPGKNIQYF.

The count of this clone is one. This chain joins TRBV19 and TRBJ1-5, with D maybe TRBD1 (6 bases). The CDR3 totals 13 residues. The germline V gene has CDR1 LNHDA and CDR2 SQIVND (reference sequence). V was trimmed by 6 bases and J by 5 bases, leaving 11 bases between them. This CDR3 is CASSLGADQPQHF. CDR3 nucleotide sequence: TGTGCCAGTAGCTTGGGGGCAGATCAGCCCCAGCATTTT.

The V gene is TRBV11-3, the J gene TRBJ2-3; tentatively, D is TRBD2 (7 bases). From germline, CDR1 is SGHNT and CDR2 YENEEA. The CDR3 sequence is 15 residues long. V lost 5 bases and J 6 bases, leaving 18 bases between the germline ends. The CDR3 here is CASSPGGGMGDTQYF. DNA of the CDR3: TGTGCCAGCAGCCCGGGGGGCGGGATGGGGGATACGCAGTATTTT.

This clone showed up just once. This chain joins TRBV10-3 and TRBJ2-5; no firm D call. CDR1 ENHRY and CDR2 SYGVKD come from the germline V gene. CDR3 length: 14 residues. Trimming removed 7 bases from V and 4 bases from J, with 16 bases in between. CDR3 residues: CAIKQERTAETQYF. DNA for the CDR3: TGTGCCATCAAGCAGGAACGCACCGCAGAGACCCAGTACTTC.

There are a few counts of this clone. The V call is TRBV28, the J call TRBJ2-5; 12 bases are shared with TRBD1. Per germline, CDR1 MDHEN and CDR2 SYDVKM. V was pared by 6 bases and J by 5 bases, with 7 bases of the junction left unmatched. The CDR3 runs to 15 residues. The CDR3 DNA reads as TGTGCCAGCAGCTGGGGACAGGGGGCGTGGGAGACCCAGTACTTC. Its translation is CASSWGQGAWETQYF.

The chain couples TRBV4-3 to TRBJ2-5, with D uncertain. Germline V gene sequence: CDR1 LGHNA, CDR2 YSLEER. The CDR3 is 15 residues long. The V end lost 0 bases, the J end lost 4 bases, and 12 bases lay between the germline ends. CDR3 DNA sequence: TGCGCCAGCAGCCAAGACCCTATAGGCGGAGAGACCCAGTACTTC. As protein: CASSQDPIGGETQYF.

The rearrangement joins TRBV9 to TRBJ1-5, with a weak D call TRBD1 (6 bases). This CDR3 has 17 amino acids. Between the trimmed V and J ends, which lost 0 bases and 1 base, there was a span of 14 bases. Germline CDR1 and CDR2: SGDLS and YYNGEE. Here the CDR3 DNA reads TGTGCCAGCAGCGTAGGGTGGGGGCAAGGAAGCAATCAGCCCCAGCATTTT. This sequence encodes CASSVGWGQGSNQPQHF. The full variable domain, with the rest looked up from reference TRBV9 and TRBJ1-5, is DSGVTQTPKHLITATGQRVTLRCSPRSGDLSVYWYQQSLDQGLQFLIQYYNGEERAKGNILERFSAQQFPDLHSELNLSSLELGDSALYFCASSVGWGQGSNQPQHFGDGTRLSIL.

V usage is TRBV18 and J usage is TRBJ1-1; 7 bases match TRBD1. Germline V gene data show CDR1 as KGHSH and CDR2 as LQKENI. Losses at the gene ends were 9 bases for V and 2 bases for J; bases not matched to a gene: 15. The CDR3 sequence is 16 residues long. DNA for the CDR3: TGTGCCAGTCAACAGGGGACACCTGATCTTAACACTGAAGCTTTCTTT. Amino acids: CASQQGTPDLNTEAFF.

This rearrangement joins TRBV6-1 to TRBJ1-1; D unclear. With 6 bases removed from V and 6 bases from J, the gap between germline ends came to 14 bases. CDR3 size: 13 residues. Germline V gene sequence: CDR1 MNHNS, CDR2 SASEGT. CDR3 residues: CASSPAYGPEAFF. CDR3 DNA: TGTGCCAGCAGCCCAGCTTATGGCCCTGAAGCTTTCTTT.

This sequence joins TRBV4-2 and TRBJ2-7; 7 bases fit TRBD1. V dropped 4 bases and J dropped 0; count of bases not matched to a gene: 9. The CDR3 totals 16 residues. Germline V gene data show CDR1 as LGHNA and CDR2 as YNFKEQ. The CDR3 DNA reads as TGTGCCAGCAGCCGGACTCGGACAGGTAGCTCCTACGAGCAGTACTTC. As protein: CASSRTRTGSSYEQYF.

Of note for this clone: This same CDR3 is encoded by further DNA sequences in the sample. V gene TRBV27 combines with J gene TRBJ2-7, with D hard to call. Germline V gene lookup returns CDR1 MNHEY and CDR2 SMNVEV (reference sequence). The V end lost 5 bases, the J end lost 0 bases, and 11 bases lay between the germline ends. This CDR3 is built from 14 residues. CDR3 residues: CASSLDLYSYEQYF. In DNA form, the CDR3 reads TGTGCCAGCAGTCTAGACCTGTACTCCTACGAGCAGTACTTC.

V is TRBV6-1 and J is TRBJ1-2; D possibly corresponds to TRBD1 (5 bases). V lost 3 bases, J lost 8 bases, and 13 bases lay in between. The CDR3 sequence is 13 residues long. Germline CDR1 MNHNS, CDR2 SASEGT. CDR3 in amino acids: CASSDFDRRGYTF. The CDR3 DNA is TGTGCCAGCAGTGACTTTGACAGAAGGGGCTACACCTTC.